Shown below are 19 T cell receptor beta chains from a single sample sequenced in a study of blood T cell repertoires in COVID-19. Only in-frame clones appear in the TCRdb table, and some are missing; sequencing was by immunoSEQ multiplex PCR. The sample contains some 320,000 clones, about 90% of which appear only once. Sequencing was performed on PBMCs or T cells enriched from blood (not recorded which). The source of these receptors is a woman aged 25-40 years who had recovered from COVID-19.

The chain links TRBV5-1 to TRBJ2-7; the D gene is possibly TRBD1 (6 bases). V shed 4 bases and J shed 3 bases, with 11 bases lying between them. Looked up from germline, CDR1 is SGHRS and CDR2 is YFSETQ. CDR3 size: 13 residues. CDR3 residues: CASSPQGNYEQYF. The CDR3 coding sequence is TGCGCCAGCAGCCCGCAGGGGAACTACGAGCAGTACTTC.

The chain carries TRBV6-6 and TRBJ2-7; 11 positions match TRBD2. CDR1 and CDR2 (germline): MNHNY, SVGAGI (reference sequence). CDR3 length: 14 residues. V trimming: 6 bases; J trimming: 3 bases; junction bases outside the gene matches: 4. The CDR3 is CASSLGLADYEQYF. CDR3 nucleotides: TGTGCCAGCAGCTTGGGACTAGCGGACTACGAGCAGTACTTC.

The J gene is TRBJ1-2, the V gene TRBV6-5; the D is unclear. V lost 2 bases and J 5 bases, leaving 15 bases between the germline ends. Germline assignment: CDR1 MNHEY and CDR2 SVGAGI. CDR3 size: 15 residues. The CDR3 region has the DNA TGTGCCAGCAGTTACAACGAACAGACGATATATGGCTACACCTTC. This translates into CASSYNEQTIYGYTF.

This sequence joins TRBV6-1 and TRBJ1-1; no reliable D call. V dropped 2 bases and J dropped 4 bases, with 11 bases sitting between them. Germline CDR1 and CDR2: MNHNS and SASEGT. The CDR3 totals 14 residues. CDR3 nucleotide sequence: TGTGCCAGCAGTGAAAGCGGGAGAGCCACTGAAGCTTTCTTT. Amino acids: CASSESGRATEAFF.

This chain connects TRBV21-1 to TRBJ2-1; TRBD2, as called in the table, went unchecked against the DNA. TRBV21-1 is tagged as a pseudogene. The CDR3 is made up of 13 amino acids. The chain's CDR3 is CASSRRPPNEQFF. The CDR3 nucleotides are TGTGCCAGCAGCAGGAGACCGCCCAATGAGCAGTTCTTC.

The genes are TRBV6-1 and TRBJ2-7, with D possibly being TRBD1 (6 bases). This CDR3 spans 14 amino acids. The germline CDR1 and CDR2 sequences are MNHNS and SASEGT. V lost 2 bases, J lost 1 base, and 9 bases lay in between. The DNA of the CDR3 is TGTGCCAGCAGTGAACGGGGACAATCCTACGAGCAGTACTTC. It specifies CASSERGQSYEQYF.

This chain uses TRBV20-1 with TRBJ1-2; no clear D gene. Trimming cost V 3 bases and J 4 bases, with 9 bases left between them. The length of the CDR3 is 12 residues. Germline V gene sequence: CDR1 DFQATT, CDR2 SNEGSKA (reference sequence). CDR3 in DNA: TGCAGTGCTAGTCGCGGGTCCTATGGCTACACCTTC. It codes for CSASRGSYGYTF.

The genes are TRBV3-1 (or the pseudogene TRBV3-2) and TRBJ2-7; 8 nucleotides match TRBD2. Germline CDR1 LGHDT, CDR2 YNNKEL (reference sequence). CDR3 length: 14 residues. The V and J ends lost 7 bases and 3 bases, in that order; junction bases with no gene match: 8. The CDR3 DNA reads TGTGCCAGCACCCAGAGTAGCGGGAACTACGAGCAGTACTTC. Translated, it gives CASTQSSGNYEQYF.

The V and J genes are TRBV5-4 and TRBJ2-5; D not resolved. This CDR3 has 14 amino acids. V was trimmed by 3 bases and J by 2 bases, leaving 11 bases between them. The germline CDR1 and CDR2 sequences are SGHNT and YYREEE (reference sequence). The CDR3 DNA sequence: TGTGCCAGCAGCTCGGTACCTATACAAGAGACCCAGTACTTC. Translating it yields CASSSVPIQETQYF. The full variable domain, with the rest looked up from reference TRBV5-4 and TRBJ2-5, is ETGVTQSPTHLIKTRGQQVTLRCSSQSGHNTVSWYQQALGQGPQFIFQYYREEENGRGNFPPRFSGLQFPNYSSELNVNALELDDSALYLCASSSVPIQETQYFGPGTRLLVL.

The chain employs TRBV30 and TRBJ1-1; the match to TRBD1 covers 9 bases. Germline V gene data show CDR1 as GTSNPN and CDR2 as SVGIG (reference sequence). The CDR3 has 13 amino acids. J gave up 5 bases and V 4 bases, and 5 bases lay outside the gene matches. The CDR3: CAWNTGTGTEAFF. The DNA of the CDR3 is TGTGCCTGGAACACAGGGACAGGGACTGAAGCTTTCTTT.

CDR3 bases: TGTGCCAGCAGCTCCCTAGGACACCAAGGGTTTAATCAGCCCCAGCATTTT. Residues: CASSSLGHQGFNQPQHF. This rearrangement joins TRBV7-7 to TRBJ1-5, with D perhaps matching TRBD1 (5 bases). V was cut by 4 bases and J by 4 bases, with 20 bases left in between. There are 17 residues in the CDR3. CDR1 and CDR2 from the germline V gene are SSHAT and FNYEAQ (reference sequence).

The chain links TRBV7-9 to TRBJ1-2; 7 bases are shared with TRBD1. This CDR3 spans 15 amino acids. V gave up 4 bases and J gave up 4 bases; unmatched junction bases: 9. Germline loops: CDR1 SEHNR, CDR2 FQNEAQ (reference sequence). This CDR3 is CASSSTRDRVYGYTF. Here the CDR3 DNA reads TGTGCCAGCAGCTCCACCCGTGACAGGGTCTATGGCTACACCTTC.

The chain carries TRBV12-3 or TRBV12-4 and TRBJ2-7; no clear D. Trimming stripped 3 bases from V and 6 bases from J, with 9 bases between. CDR3 length equals 12 residues. The CDR3 nucleotides read TGTGCCAGCAGTTTTTCTTTGAGCGAGCAGTACTTC. Residues: CASSFSLSEQYF.

The chain has TRBV28 and TRBJ2-5; D gene unclear. Germline loops: CDR1 MDHEN, CDR2 SYDVKM. The ends were cut back, 6 bases at V and 1 base at J, with 3 bases in the middle. The CDR3 is 11 residues long. CDR3 sequence reads: CASSFQETQYF. CDR3 DNA sequence: TGTGCCAGCAGCTTCCAAGAGACCCAGTACTTC.

This clone was seen just once. The genes are TRBV19 and TRBJ1-2, with 12 bases matching TRBD1. The CDR3 is 18 residues long. The V segment lost 7 bases and the J segment 4 bases; nucleotides outside the gene matches: 16. Germline V gene lookup returns CDR1 LNHDA and CDR2 SQIVND (reference sequence). As DNA, the CDR3 is TGTGCCAGTACCTTCGACGGGACAGGGGGCGCTAAGGCCTATGGCTACACCTTC. This codes for CASTFDGTGGAKAYGYTF.

The chain links TRBV10-3 to TRBJ1-4, with D tentatively TRBD1 (6 bases). The CDR3 sequence is 13 residues long. Deletions cut 6 bases from V and 3 bases from J, with 8 bases between. The V gene's germline CDR1 is ENHRY and CDR2 SYGVKD. The DNA of the CDR3 is TGTGCCATCAGGACAGGTCCTAATGAAAAACTGTTTTTT. It is translated as CAIRTGPNEKLFF.

The chain employs TRBV5-4 and TRBJ2-2; 7 positions match TRBD1. V was clipped by 0 bases and J by 4 bases; unmatched bases: 3. Germline V gene lookup returns CDR1 SGHNT and CDR2 YYREEE (reference sequence). The length of the CDR3 is 15 residues. The DNA of the CDR3 is TGTGCCAGCAGCTTGGTTCCAGGGGGCACCGGGGAGCTGTTTTTT. Amino acid sequence: CASSLVPGGTGELFF.

This CDR3 is CSASSPGSGNTIYF. DNA for the CDR3: TGCAGTGCTAGTTCCCCAGGCTCTGGAAACACCATATATTTT. The rearrangement links TRBV20-1 to TRBJ1-3, with unresolved D. Germline CDR1 reads DFQATT; CDR2 reads SNEGSKA (reference sequence). V lost 3 bases and J lost 0, with 9 bases in between. This CDR3 is 14 amino acids long.

This chain links TRBV10-3 with TRBJ2-2; D may be TRBD2 (6 bases). The CDR3 covers 17 residues. Trimming took 3 bases from V and 0 from J, leaving 14 bases between them. Per germline, CDR1 ENHRY and CDR2 SYGVKD. The CDR3 DNA follows: TGTGCCATCAGTGAACACCGGGACTTTCCGAACACCGGGGAGCTGTTTTTT. Translation: CAISEHRDFPNTGELFF.